A single sample gave rise to the 15 T cell receptor beta chains below, sequenced in a study of blood T cell repertoires in COVID-19. TCRdb's copy holds only in-frame clones and misses some; the assay was immunoSEQ multiplex PCR. The sample carries 200,000 to 250,000 clones, around 80% recorded once. Sequencing input: peripheral blood. These receptors were collected from a woman aged 25 to 39 with COVID-19, enrolled during active disease.

The chain recombines TRBV6-6 with TRBJ1-2; D ambiguous. Trimming cost V 5 bases and J 1 base, with 8 bases left between them. CDR3 size: 13 residues. Per germline, CDR1 MNHNY and CDR2 SVGAGI (reference sequence). The CDR3 sequence is CASSPTINYGYTF. The CDR3 nucleotides read TGTGCCAGCAGTCCCACAATTAACTATGGCTACACCTTC.

The chain employs TRBV12-5 and TRBJ2-2; D unresolved. V lost 1 base to trimming and J lost 0 bases, with 9 bases between them. CDR3 length equals 16 residues. Germline CDR1 is LGHNT and CDR2 is FRNRAP. CDR3 protein: CASGLGSGSNTGELFF. For the CDR3, the DNA is TGTGCTAGTGGTTTGGGGTCCGGGTCGAACACCGGGGAGCTGTTTTTT.

This chain joins TRBV4-3 and TRBJ2-2; the D gene is possibly TRBD2 (7 bases). The V end was cut by 5 bases, the J end by 8 bases, with 21 bases between. The CDR3 is 16 amino acids. Germline-derived CDR1 and CDR2 are LGHNA and YSLEER. CDR3 coding DNA: TGCGCCAGCAGCTCCCCGGAATTGGGAGGGACAGGGGAGCTGTTTTTT. This gives the protein CASSSPELGGTGELFF.

V and J are TRBV14 and TRBJ1-6; D is undetermined. This CDR3 is built from 18 residues. CDR1 and CDR2 (germline): SGHDN, FVKESK. V was cut by 1 base and J by 0 bases, with 13 bases left in between. CDR3 nucleotides: TGTGCCAGCAGCCAAGTTGTAAATTCCGGCTCCTATAATTCACCCCTCCACTTT. Translating gives CASSQVVNSGSYNSPLHF.

The chain has TRBV6-6 and TRBJ1-2; no clear D. Looked up from germline, CDR1 is MNHNY and CDR2 is SVGAGI (reference sequence). V lost 5 bases and J lost 4, with 11 bases in between. The CDR3 consists of 13 residues. In nucleotides, the CDR3 is TGTGCCAGCAGTCTTACTTCCCCCTATGGCTACACCTTC. Translating gives CASSLTSPYGYTF.

V and J are TRBV19 and TRBJ2-3; tentatively, D is TRBD2 (6 bases). The CDR3 has 14 amino acids. Germline values: CDR1 LNHDA, CDR2 SQIVND (reference sequence). Trimming shortened V by 11 bases and J by 3 bases, and 18 bases separated the two germline ends. CDR3 nucleotides: TGTGCCTCCTCGGGCGGGAAAAGGACAGATACGCAGTATTTT. Protein sequence: CASSGGKRTDTQYF.

V and J are TRBV3-1 (or the pseudogene TRBV3-2) and TRBJ1-5; tentatively, D is TRBD1 (6 bases). With 2 bases removed from V and 4 bases from J, the gap between germline ends came to 18 bases. Germline V CDR1 and CDR2: LGHDT, YNNKEL (reference sequence). The CDR3 runs to 17 residues. CDR3 sequence: CASSQLLSRGHNQPQHF. In nucleotides, the CDR3 is TGTGCCAGCAGCCAACTGTTAAGTAGGGGACATAATCAGCCCCAGCATTTT.

V usage is TRBV5-6 and J usage is TRBJ1-6, with D maybe TRBD1 (5 bases). The CDR3 extends over 14 amino acids. CDR1 and CDR2 (germline): SGHDT, YYEEEE. The V end was cut by 3 bases, the J end by 7 bases, with 11 bases between. This chain's CDR3 is CASSYWGGNSPLHF. The DNA for the CDR3 is TGTGCCAGCAGCTATTGGGGGGGGAATTCACCCCTCCACTTT.

This chain links TRBV7-9 with TRBJ1-1, with 7 bases aligning to TRBD1. The germline gives CDR1 SEHNR, CDR2 FQNEAQ (reference sequence). Trimming cost V 3 bases and J 1 base; bases outside gene matches: 2. The CDR3 is 14 amino acids. In nucleotides, the CDR3 is TGTGCCAGCAGCTTTGGACAGGCGAACACTGAAGCTTTCTTT. Its translation is CASSFGQANTEAFF.

This chain links TRBV19 with TRBJ1-2; D possibly corresponds to TRBD1 (6 bases). Germline CDR1 reads LNHDA; CDR2 reads SQIVND (reference sequence). The CDR3 is made up of 16 amino acids. V was trimmed by 0 bases and J by 4 bases, leaving 15 bases between them. In nucleotides, the CDR3 is TGTGCCAGTAGTATAGACGGACAGTTTCCCCTCTATGGCTACACCTTC. The encoded protein is CASSIDGQFPLYGYTF.

The chain links TRBV19 to TRBJ1-6; weak D call: TRBD1 (5 bases). Trimming pared 6 bases from V and 8 bases from J, leaving 17 bases between. This CDR3 is built from 15 residues. The germline V gene has CDR1 LNHDA and CDR2 SQIVND (reference sequence). CDR3 sequence: CASRKGRPIDSPLHF. CDR3 in DNA: TGTGCCAGTAGGAAGGGGAGGCCTATAGATTCACCCCTCCACTTT.

This chain joins TRBV6-5 and TRBJ2-4; D may be TRBD2 (6 bases). The CDR3 contains 16 residues. Trimming took off 0 bases at V and 0 bases at J, with 9 bases between the two ends. CDR1 and CDR2 (germline): MNHEY, SVGAGI. The CDR3 coding sequence is TGTGCCAGCAGTTACTCGGCGGGGTCAGCCAAAAACATTCAGTACTTC. It is translated as CASSYSAGSAKNIQYF.

The chain is built from TRBV27 and TRBJ1-6, with 10 nucleotides matching TRBD1. CDR1 and CDR2 (germline): MNHEY, SMNVEV (reference sequence). V shed 7 bases, J shed 8 bases, and the junction held 20 bases outside the gene matches. This CDR3 has 19 residues. The CDR3 region has the DNA TGTGCCAGCACCGTTAATCTTTTAGCCGGGACAGGGGTGGATTCACCCCTCCACTTT. Amino acid sequence: CASTVNLLAGTGVDSPLHF.

Here the CDR3 reads CASSRLAISTDTQYF. The CDR3 coding sequence is TGTGCCAGCAGCAGACTAGCGATTAGCACAGATACGCAGTATTTT. The chain employs TRBV9 and TRBJ2-3; 8 nucleotides line up with TRBD2. With 4 bases clipped from V and 0 bases from J, the junction kept 4 bases outside the gene matches. Looked up from germline, CDR1 is SGDLS and CDR2 is YYNGEE. CDR3 length: 15 residues.

The V and J genes are TRBV24-1 and TRBJ1-2; perhaps TRBD1 as D (5 bases). This CDR3 comprises 13 residues. Germline loops: CDR1 KGHDR, CDR2 SFDVKD. Trimming took 3 bases from V and 7 from J, leaving 11 bases between them. The CDR3 region is CATSDAGLFGYTF. The CDR3, as DNA: TGTGCCACCAGTGATGCGGGACTTTTTGGCTACACCTTC.